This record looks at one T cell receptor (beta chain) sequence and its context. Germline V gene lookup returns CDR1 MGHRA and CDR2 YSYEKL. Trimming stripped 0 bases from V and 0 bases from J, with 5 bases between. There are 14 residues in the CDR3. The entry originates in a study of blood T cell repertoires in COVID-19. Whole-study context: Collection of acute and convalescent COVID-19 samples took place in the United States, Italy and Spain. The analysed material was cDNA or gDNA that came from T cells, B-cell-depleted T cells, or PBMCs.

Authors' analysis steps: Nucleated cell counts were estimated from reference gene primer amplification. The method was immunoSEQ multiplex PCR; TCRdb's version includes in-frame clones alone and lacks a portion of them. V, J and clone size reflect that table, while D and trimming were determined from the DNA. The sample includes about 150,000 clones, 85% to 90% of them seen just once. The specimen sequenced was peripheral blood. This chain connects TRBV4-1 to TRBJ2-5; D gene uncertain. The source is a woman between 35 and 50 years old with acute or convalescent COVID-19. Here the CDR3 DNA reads TGCGCCAGCAGCCAAGACAGGTACCAAGAGACCCAGTACTTC. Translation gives CASSQDRYQETQYF.